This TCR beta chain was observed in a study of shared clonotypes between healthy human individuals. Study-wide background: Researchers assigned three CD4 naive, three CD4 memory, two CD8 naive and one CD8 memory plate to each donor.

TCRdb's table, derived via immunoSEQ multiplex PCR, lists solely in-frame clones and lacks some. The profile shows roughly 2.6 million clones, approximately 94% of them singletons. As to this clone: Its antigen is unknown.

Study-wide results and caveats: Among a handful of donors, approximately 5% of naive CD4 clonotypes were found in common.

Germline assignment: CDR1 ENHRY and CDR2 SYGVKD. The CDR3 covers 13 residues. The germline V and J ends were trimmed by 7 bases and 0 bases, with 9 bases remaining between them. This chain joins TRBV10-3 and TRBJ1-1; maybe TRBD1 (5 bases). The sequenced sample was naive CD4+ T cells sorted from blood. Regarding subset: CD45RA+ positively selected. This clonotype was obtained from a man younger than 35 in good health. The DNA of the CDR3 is TGTGCCATCATGAAGGGGATGAACACTGAAGCTTTCTTT. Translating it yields CAIMKGMNTEAFF.